These 18 T cell receptor beta chains were all obtained from the same sample, sequenced in a study of blood T cells in healthy people across ages. Through a sample-barcoded 5' primer and a J-beta primer mix, a second PCR was run for roughly 6 to 12 cycles. From the 5' RACE reads, TCRdb called clonotypes with MiXCR, one entry per CDR3 protein. Of about 1.1 million distinct CDR3 sequences in the sample, under 40% were seen once. Sequencing was performed on blood. All receptors come from a man aged 18 to 30 in good health.

This clonotype was counted only a few times. This rearrangement joins TRBV20-1 to TRBJ2-1; no reliable D call. Germline lookup yields CDR1 DFQATT and CDR2 SNEGSKA (reference sequence). The V and J ends lost 2 bases and 3 bases respectively, with 8 bases between them. The CDR3 covers 13 residues. The chain's CDR3 is CSARTSYYNEQFF. CDR3 sequence (DNA): TGCAGTGCTAGAACTTCGTACTACAATGAGCAGTTCTTC.

V and J are TRBV6-1 and TRBJ1-5; D is perhaps TRBD1 (5 bases). This CDR3 contains 17 residues. V was cut by 9 bases and J by 2 bases, with 23 bases left in between. Germline CDR1 is MNHNS and CDR2 is SASEGT. The CDR3 loop is CARLLGPPQGGNQPQHF. For the CDR3, the DNA is TGTGCCAGACTACTGGGGCCGCCTCAGGGTGGCAATCAGCCCCAGCATTTT.

Remarks on this clonotype: The germline gene is not matched at one end of the junction; a read error may be the cause. The rearrangement joins TRBV6-5 to TRBJ1-1; 8 bases fit TRBD1. The V gene's germline CDR1 is MNHEY and CDR2 SVGAGI. The CDR3 length is 13 residues. This CDR3 is CACSYFRGPEAFF. The CDR3 bases are TGTGCCTGCAGTTACTTCAGGGGGCCTGAAGCTTTCTTT.

This clonotype has more than one count but fewer than ten. V and J are TRBV29-1 and TRBJ1-1; D gene ambiguous. The germline V gene has CDR1 SQVTM and CDR2 ANQGSEA. The CDR3 spans 11 residues. Trimming took off 3 bases at V and 5 bases at J, with 7 bases between the two ends. The DNA for the CDR3 is TGCAGCGTTGACGTAAGAACTGAAGCTTTCTTT. Protein: CSVDVRTEAFF.

The J gene is TRBJ2-2, the V gene TRBV10-3; 8 bases align to TRBD1. The CDR3 is made up of 14 amino acids. The V segment lost 10 bases and the J segment 6 bases; nucleotides outside the gene matches: 10. Germline CDR1 is ENHRY and CDR2 is SYGVKD. The CDR3 nucleotides are TGTGCCACCAAGGACAGGGATGGGGCCGGGGAGCTGTTTTTT. It yields the protein CATKDRDGAGELFF.

This clonotype was found a few times. The V and J genes are TRBV4-3 and TRBJ1-6, with D uncertain. In germline, CDR1 is LGHNA, CDR2 YSLEER. V lost 0 bases and J 6 bases, leaving 12 bases between the germline ends. The CDR3 totals 16 residues. CDR3 sequence (DNA): TGCGCCAGCAGCCAAGAAACGGCCCAATCTAATTCACCCCTCCACTTT. Its protein is CASSQETAQSNSPLHF.

V gene TRBV6-2 or TRBV6-3 combines with J gene TRBJ2-1, with D possibly matching TRBD2 (5 bases). With 0 bases removed from V and 4 bases from J, the gap between germline ends came to 16 bases. Germline CDR1 and CDR2: MNHEY and SVGEGT. The CDR3 extends over 17 amino acids. The CDR3 spells CASSYSRETAKYNEQFF. Written as DNA, the CDR3 is TGTGCCAGCAGTTACTCGAGGGAGACCGCAAAATACAATGAGCAGTTCTTC.

This rearrangement joins TRBV10-3 to TRBJ1-5; no clear D. This CDR3 is 17 amino acids long. V lost 2 bases, J lost 2 bases, and 16 bases lay in between. Germline V gene sequence: CDR1 ENHRY, CDR2 SYGVKD. DNA of the CDR3: TGTGCCATCAGTGAGGACAAGGGCGCGGTAGGCAATCAGCCCCAGCATTTT. Its protein product is CAISEDKGAVGNQPQHF.

V usage is TRBV12-3 or TRBV12-4 and J usage is TRBJ2-2; D might be TRBD1 (5 bases). There are 12 residues in the CDR3. Trimming pared 7 bases from V and 10 bases from J, leaving 13 bases between. The CDR3 coding sequence is TGTGCCAGCACCCGAGTAGGGGAGGAGCTGTTTTTT. This gives the protein CASTRVGEELFF.

At least ten counts were recorded for this clonotype. The V gene is TRBV4-3, the J gene TRBJ2-7; 8 bases match TRBD1. Per the germline V gene, CDR1 is LGHNA and CDR2 is YSLEER. Unmatched junction bases numbered 5, after V lost 0 bases and J lost 4 bases. The CDR3 length is 15 residues. The CDR3 coding sequence is TGCGCCAGCAGCCAAGATCCAGGGGGCTATTACGAGCAGTACTTC. Residues: CASSQDPGGYYEQYF.

This clonotype was counted between two and nine times. The chain couples TRBV14 to TRBJ2-5; D remains ambiguous. The V gene lost 2 bases and the J gene lost 2 bases, with 6 bases spanning the gap. Germline-derived CDR1 and CDR2 are SGHDN and FVKESK. CDR3 size: 13 residues. The CDR3: CASSQSLQETQYF. The CDR3 coding sequence is TGTGCCAGCAGCCAATCCTTACAAGAGACCCAGTACTTC.

This clonotype was detected many times. This chain links TRBV14 with TRBJ2-1; D is uncertain. The CDR3 length is 12 residues. CDR1 and CDR2 (germline): SGHDN, FVKESK. Trimming shortened V by 1 base and J by 7 bases, and 5 bases separated the two germline ends. The CDR3 bases are TGTGCCAGCAGCCAAGTCTCTAATGAGCAGTTCTTC. The encoded protein is CASSQVSNEQFF.

The V call is TRBV12-3 or TRBV12-4, the J call TRBJ1-2; D unresolved. The CDR3 is 16 residues long. Trimming shortened V by 3 bases and J by 5 bases, and 19 bases separated the two germline ends. The CDR3 DNA reads TGTGCCAGCAGTTTTAGAACGGGGATGCCGGAATATGGCTACACCTTC. Translated: CASSFRTGMPEYGYTF.

This rearrangement joins TRBV7-2 to TRBJ1-1; D is ambiguous. V was clipped by 7 bases and J by 4 bases, with 16 bases between them. Looked up from germline, CDR1 is SGHTA and CDR2 is FQGNSA. The CDR3 totals 14 residues. The CDR3 sequence: CASNLGPGSTEAFF. The CDR3 coding sequence is TGTGCCAGCAACCTAGGACCGGGCTCCACTGAAGCTTTCTTT.

The chain carries TRBV15 and TRBJ2-6; TRBD2 agrees at 7 bases. The V segment lost 4 bases and the J segment 0 bases; nucleotides outside the gene matches: 6. Germline CDR1 is LNHNV and CDR2 is YYDKDF (reference sequence). The CDR3 spans 17 residues. The CDR3 DNA reads as TGTGCCACCAGCAAGAGGGGACTAATCTCTGGGGCCAACGTCCTGACTTTC. Protein product: CATSKRGLISGANVLTF.

V is TRBV4-1 and J is TRBJ1-1; 10 bases map to TRBD1. Trimming at V came to 5 bases and at J to 0 bases, leaving 9 bases not matched to a gene. Germline CDR1 MGHRA, CDR2 YSYEKL. CDR3 length: 17 amino acids. CDR3 sequence (DNA): TGCGCCAGCAGCGAAAGACAGGGGGCTGGGATGAACACTGAAGCTTTCTTT. Protein: CASSERQGAGMNTEAFF.

This clonotype was recorded at least ten times. The rearrangement joins TRBV12-3 or TRBV12-4 to TRBJ2-7; D is unresolved. The CDR3 covers 13 residues. V was cut by 5 bases and J by 3 bases, with 11 bases left in between. CDR3 in DNA: TGTGCCAGCAGTCCCCTGGCCAGCTACGAGCAGTACTTC. Translating gives CASSPLASYEQYF.

A few counts support this clonotype. The rearrangement joins TRBV7-2 to TRBJ2-1; D is possibly TRBD2 (6 bases). Trimming left V 2 bases short and J 3 bases short, with 11 bases between. Germline assignment: CDR1 SGHTA and CDR2 FQGNSA. This CDR3 comprises 15 residues. For the CDR3, the DNA is TGTGCCAGCAGCTTAACGGGGGACCTCTACAATGAGCAGTTCTTC. Amino acid sequence: CASSLTGDLYNEQFF.